What follows are 8 T cell receptor beta chains derived from one specimen sequenced in a study of identical twins. TCRdb reanalysed the 5' RACE reads using MiXCR and keeps one entry per CDR3 protein. Here the sample spans approximately 700,000 distinct CDR3 sequences, roughly 18% being singletons. Another study also made use of these data, one on T cells expressing NK-cell markers.

The sequenced sample consisted of PBMCs. These receptors all come from a woman aged 18-35 years in good health.

The chain combines TRBV20-1 with TRBJ2-1; no definite D call. The V gene's germline CDR1 is DFQATT and CDR2 SNEGSKA (reference sequence). The CDR3 spans 13 residues. Trimming cost V 4 bases and J 5 bases, with 12 bases left between them. DNA for the CDR3: TGCAGTGCTACTCCGAGGACCCACAATGAGCAGTTCTTC. This gives the protein CSATPRTHNEQFF.

V and J are TRBV5-6 and TRBJ1-1; D unresolved. The V end was cut by 2 bases, the J end by 8 bases, with 10 bases between. Looked up from germline, CDR1 is SGHDT and CDR2 is YYEEEE. CDR3 length: 12 residues. DNA for the CDR3: TGTGCCAGCAGCTTACCGAGCGTGGAAGCTTTCTTT. Translating gives CASSLPSVEAFF.

The gene calls are TRBV6-8 and TRBJ2-3; 7 nucleotides align to TRBD2. The CDR3 consists of 17 residues. CDR1 and CDR2 from the germline V gene are MNHGY and SAAAGT. Trimming cost V 1 base and J 0 bases; bases outside gene matches: 7. The DNA for the CDR3 is TGTGCCAGCAGTTACTGGCGGGCTAGCGGTAGCACAGATACGCAGTATTTT. It encodes CASSYWRASGSTDTQYF.

This clonotype has only a few counts. The rearrangement links TRBV6-1 to TRBJ1-1; D unresolved. The V gene lost 5 bases and the J gene lost 4 bases, with 23 bases spanning the gap. CDR1 is MNHNS and CDR2 is SASEGT in the germline V gene. This CDR3 is built from 17 residues. The CDR3 sequence: CASSRRIYNVAGTEAFF. The CDR3 nucleotides are TGTGCCAGCAGTCGCCGTATATATAACGTCGCCGGCACTGAAGCTTTCTTT.

The chain combines TRBV6-1 with TRBJ1-4, with no clear D. CDR3 length: 14 residues. The germline V and J ends were trimmed by 5 bases and 4 bases, with 11 bases remaining between them. Germline-derived CDR1 and CDR2 are MNHNS and SASEGT. CDR3 protein: CASSTRALNEKLFF. The CDR3 DNA is TGTGCCAGCAGTACCCGGGCCCTTAATGAAAAACTGTTTTTT.

The CDR3 coding sequence is TGTGCCAGCAGCTTAGTAGCTTCGGGAGATACGCAGTATTTT. Protein product: CASSLVASGDTQYF. The chain is built from TRBV7-9 and TRBJ2-3; D gene ambiguous. Germline V gene sequence: CDR1 SEHNR, CDR2 FQNEAQ (reference sequence). V was pared by 1 base and J by 5 bases, with 10 bases between. The CDR3 has 14 amino acids.

This clonotype was observed once. The genes are TRBV2 and TRBJ2-5; D gene unclear. Per the germline V gene, CDR1 is SNHLY and CDR2 is FYNNEI. The CDR3 has 14 amino acids. V dropped 8 bases and J dropped 0 bases, with 13 bases sitting between them. The CDR3 DNA reads as TGTGCCAGCTACAACAGTCCCGACCAAGAGACCCAGTACTTC. Translation: CASYNSPDQETQYF.

The chain carries TRBV20-1 and TRBJ1-1; TRBD1 might be the D (5 bases). V was shortened by 6 bases and J by 1 base, with 9 bases between the two germline ends. The germline gives CDR1 DFQATT, CDR2 SNEGSKA (reference sequence). There are 12 residues in the CDR3. The CDR3 here is CSARQSNTEAFF. The CDR3 region has the DNA TGCAGTGCCAGACAGTCGAACACTGAAGCTTTCTTT.